The T cell receptor beta chain under discussion was sequenced for a study of blood T cell repertoires in COVID-19. Study information: From T cells, B-cell-depleted T cells, or PBMCs came the material, which was cDNA or gDNA.

Participant-given clinical history determined each cohort assignment. V lost 4 bases and J 17 bases, leaving 6 bases between the germline ends. The germline gives CDR1 MNHEY, CDR2 SMNVEV (reference sequence). CDR3 length: 9 amino acids. In the original workflow: Amplified reference gene primers provided the basis for estimating nucleated cell counts. TCRdb's table, derived via immunoSEQ multiplex PCR, lists solely in-frame clones and lacks some. From that table come the V and J calls and clone size; the DNA was used to work out D and trimming. This table holds 200,000 to 250,000 clones, more than 70% found once.

The chain recombines TRBV27 with TRBJ1-6, with D unclear. Sequenced sample: PBMCs or T cells enriched from blood (not recorded which). This receptor was taken from a man aged 25 to 40 with acute COVID-19. In DNA, the CDR3 is TGTGCCAGCAGTTCTACTATCCACTTT. It encodes CASSSTIHF.